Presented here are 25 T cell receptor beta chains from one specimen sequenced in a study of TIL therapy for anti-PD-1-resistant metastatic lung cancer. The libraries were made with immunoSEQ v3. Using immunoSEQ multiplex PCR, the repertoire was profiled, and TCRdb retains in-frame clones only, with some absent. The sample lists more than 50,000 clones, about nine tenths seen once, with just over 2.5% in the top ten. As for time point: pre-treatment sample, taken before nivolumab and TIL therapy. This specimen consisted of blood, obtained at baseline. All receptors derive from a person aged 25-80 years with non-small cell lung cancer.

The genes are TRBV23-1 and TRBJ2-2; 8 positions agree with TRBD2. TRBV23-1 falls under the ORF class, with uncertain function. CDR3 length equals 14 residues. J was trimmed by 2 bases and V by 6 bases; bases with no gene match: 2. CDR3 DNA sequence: TGCGCCAGCAGACGGACTAGCAACACCGGGGAGCTGTTTTTT. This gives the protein CASRRTSNTGELFF.

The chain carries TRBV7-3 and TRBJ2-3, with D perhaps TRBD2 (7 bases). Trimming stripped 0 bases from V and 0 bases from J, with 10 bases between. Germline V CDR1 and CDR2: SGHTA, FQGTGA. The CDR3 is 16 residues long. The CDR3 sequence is CASSLTGGLSTDTQYF. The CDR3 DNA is TGTGCCAGCAGCTTAACCGGGGGGCTTAGCACAGATACGCAGTATTTT.

CDR3 nucleotide sequence: TGTGCCAGCAGTTACGAGGACAGGGGGGCCTACGAGCAGTACTTC. Translation gives CASSYEDRGAYEQYF. The chain employs TRBV6-5 and TRBJ2-7, with 10 positions matching TRBD1. The junction had 3 bases not matched to a gene; V was cut back by 2 bases and J by 2 bases. Germline V gene data show CDR1 as MNHEY and CDR2 as SVGAGI. The CDR3 loop spans 15 amino acids.

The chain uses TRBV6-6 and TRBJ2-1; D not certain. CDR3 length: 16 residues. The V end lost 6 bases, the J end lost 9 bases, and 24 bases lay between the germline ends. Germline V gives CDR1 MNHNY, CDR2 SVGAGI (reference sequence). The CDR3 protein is CASRPRLSTPGGEQFF. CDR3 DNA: TGTGCCAGCAGACCGCGGTTGAGTACCCCTGGCGGTGAGCAGTTCTTC.

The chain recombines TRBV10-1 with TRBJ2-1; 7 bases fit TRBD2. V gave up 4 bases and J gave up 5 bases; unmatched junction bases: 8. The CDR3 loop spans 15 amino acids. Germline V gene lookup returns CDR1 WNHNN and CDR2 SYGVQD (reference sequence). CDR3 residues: CASSGAWEGHNEQFF. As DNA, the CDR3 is TGCGCCAGCAGTGGGGCTTGGGAGGGCCACAATGAGCAGTTCTTC.

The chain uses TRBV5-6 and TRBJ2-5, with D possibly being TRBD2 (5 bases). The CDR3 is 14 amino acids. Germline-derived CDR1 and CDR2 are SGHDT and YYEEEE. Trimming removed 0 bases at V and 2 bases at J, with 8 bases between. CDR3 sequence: CASSLVDLQETQYF. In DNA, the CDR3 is TGTGCCAGCAGCTTGGTGGACTTGCAAGAGACCCAGTACTTC.

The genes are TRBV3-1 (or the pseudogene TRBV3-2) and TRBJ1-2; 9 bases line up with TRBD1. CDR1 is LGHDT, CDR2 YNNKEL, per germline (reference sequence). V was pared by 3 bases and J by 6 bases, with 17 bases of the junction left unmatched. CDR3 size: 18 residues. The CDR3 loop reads CASSHTQFRDRVVHGYTF. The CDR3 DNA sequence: TGTGCCAGCAGCCACACCCAATTCCGGGACAGGGTAGTTCATGGCTACACCTTC.

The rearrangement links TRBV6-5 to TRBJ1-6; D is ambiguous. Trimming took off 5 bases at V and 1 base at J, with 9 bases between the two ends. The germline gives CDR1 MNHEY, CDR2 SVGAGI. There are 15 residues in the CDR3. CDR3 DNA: TGTGCCAGCAGTCTTGGAGTATCCTATAATTCACCCCTCCACTTT. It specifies CASSLGVSYNSPLHF.

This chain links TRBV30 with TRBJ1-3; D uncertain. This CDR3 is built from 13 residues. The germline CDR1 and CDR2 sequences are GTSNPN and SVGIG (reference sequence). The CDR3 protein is CAFKGVSGNTIYF. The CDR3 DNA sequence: TGTGCATTTAAGGGTGTCTCTGGAAACACCATATATTTT.

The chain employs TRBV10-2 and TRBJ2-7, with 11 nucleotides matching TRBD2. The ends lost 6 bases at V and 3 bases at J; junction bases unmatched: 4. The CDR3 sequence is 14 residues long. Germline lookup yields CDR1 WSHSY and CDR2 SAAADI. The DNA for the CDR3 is TGCGCCAGCAGAGAAGGGACTAGCGGCTACGAGCAGTACTTC. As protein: CASREGTSGYEQYF.

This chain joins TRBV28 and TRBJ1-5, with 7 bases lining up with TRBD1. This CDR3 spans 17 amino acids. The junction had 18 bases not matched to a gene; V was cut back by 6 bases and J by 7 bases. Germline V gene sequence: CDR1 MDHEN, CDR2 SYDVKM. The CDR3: CASRFTRGTTGRQPQHF. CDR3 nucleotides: TGTGCCAGCAGGTTCACGCGAGGAACGACAGGGAGACAGCCCCAGCATTTT.

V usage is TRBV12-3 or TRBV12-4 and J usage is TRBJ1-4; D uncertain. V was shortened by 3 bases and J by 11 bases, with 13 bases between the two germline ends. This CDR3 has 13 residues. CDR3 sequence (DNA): TGTGCCAGCAGTTTGGGGAGCAGTGGGAAACTGTTTTTT. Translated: CASSLGSSGKLFF.

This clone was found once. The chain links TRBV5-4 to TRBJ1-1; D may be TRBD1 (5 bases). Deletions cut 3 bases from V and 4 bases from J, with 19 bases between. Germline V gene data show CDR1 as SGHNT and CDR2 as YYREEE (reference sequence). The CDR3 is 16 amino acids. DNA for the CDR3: TGTGCCAGCAGCTGGGGCGACCGACGCCGGAGCACTGAAGCTTTCTTT. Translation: CASSWGDRRRSTEAFF. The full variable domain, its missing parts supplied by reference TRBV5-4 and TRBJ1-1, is ETGVTQSPTHLIKTRGQQVTLRCSSQSGHNTVSWYQQALGQGPQFIFQYYREEENGRGNFPPRFSGLQFPNYSSELNVNALELDDSALYLCASSWGDRRRSTEAFFGQGTRLTVV.

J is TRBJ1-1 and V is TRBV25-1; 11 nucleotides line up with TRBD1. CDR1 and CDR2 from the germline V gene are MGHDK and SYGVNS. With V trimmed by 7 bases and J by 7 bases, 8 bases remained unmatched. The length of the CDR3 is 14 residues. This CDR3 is CASIRTGGAFEAFF. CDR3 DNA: TGTGCCAGCATCCGGACAGGGGGCGCTTTTGAAGCTTTCTTT.

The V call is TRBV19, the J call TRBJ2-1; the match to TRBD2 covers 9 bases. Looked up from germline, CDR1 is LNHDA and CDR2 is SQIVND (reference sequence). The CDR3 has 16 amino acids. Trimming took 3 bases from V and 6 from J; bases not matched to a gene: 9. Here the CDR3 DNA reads TGTGCCAGTAGTATCCAGGGACTAGCACAAGGCAATGAGCAGTTCTTC. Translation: CASSIQGLAQGNEQFF.

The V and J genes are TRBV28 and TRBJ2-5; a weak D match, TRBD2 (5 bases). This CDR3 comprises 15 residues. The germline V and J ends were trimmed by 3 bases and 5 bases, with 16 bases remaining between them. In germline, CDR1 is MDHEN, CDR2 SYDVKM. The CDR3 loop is CASSLRANWRETQYF. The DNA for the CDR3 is TGTGCCAGCAGTTTGAGGGCCAACTGGCGGGAGACCCAGTACTTC.

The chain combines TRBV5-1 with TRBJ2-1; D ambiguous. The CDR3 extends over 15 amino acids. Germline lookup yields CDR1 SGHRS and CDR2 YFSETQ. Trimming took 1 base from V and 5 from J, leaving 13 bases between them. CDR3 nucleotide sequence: TGCGCCAGCAGCTTGTTGGCGGCTGGGGACAATGAGCAGTTCTTC. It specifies CASSLLAAGDNEQFF.

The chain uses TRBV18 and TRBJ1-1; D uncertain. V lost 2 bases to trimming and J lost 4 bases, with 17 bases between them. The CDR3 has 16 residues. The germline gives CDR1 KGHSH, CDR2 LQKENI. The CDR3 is CASSPNAIDSGTEAFF. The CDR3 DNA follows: TGTGCCAGCTCACCAAACGCAATCGATTCGGGCACTGAAGCTTTCTTT.

The CDR3 region has the DNA TGCGCCAGCAGCTTGAGTAGTGGGGCTAGTGAAGCTTTCTTT. Translating gives CASSLSSGASEAFF. This rearrangement joins TRBV5-1 to TRBJ1-1; possibly TRBD1 for D (5 bases). Germline V lookup: CDR1 SGHRS, CDR2 YFSETQ. Trimming took off 1 base at V and 7 bases at J, with 14 bases between the two ends. CDR3 size: 14 residues.

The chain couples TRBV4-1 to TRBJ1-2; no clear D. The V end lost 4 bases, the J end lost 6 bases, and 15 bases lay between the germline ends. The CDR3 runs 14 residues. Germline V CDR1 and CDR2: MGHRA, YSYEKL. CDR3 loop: CASSLGGLSDGYTF. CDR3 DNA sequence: TGCGCCAGCAGCCTTGGAGGGCTCTCTGATGGCTACACCTTC.

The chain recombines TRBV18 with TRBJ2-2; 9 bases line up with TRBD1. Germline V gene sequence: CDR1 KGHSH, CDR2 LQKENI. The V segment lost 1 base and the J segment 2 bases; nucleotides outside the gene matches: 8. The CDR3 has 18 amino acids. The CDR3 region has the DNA TGTGCCAGCTCACCACTCAAGACGGGACAGGGAAACACCGGGGAGCTGTTTTTT. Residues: CASSPLKTGQGNTGELFF.

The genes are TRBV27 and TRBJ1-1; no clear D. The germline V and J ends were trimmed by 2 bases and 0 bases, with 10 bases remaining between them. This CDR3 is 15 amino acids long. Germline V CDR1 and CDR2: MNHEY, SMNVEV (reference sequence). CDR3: CASSLEVGMNTEAFF. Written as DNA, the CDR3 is TGTGCCAGCAGTTTAGAGGTAGGCATGAACACTGAAGCTTTCTTT.

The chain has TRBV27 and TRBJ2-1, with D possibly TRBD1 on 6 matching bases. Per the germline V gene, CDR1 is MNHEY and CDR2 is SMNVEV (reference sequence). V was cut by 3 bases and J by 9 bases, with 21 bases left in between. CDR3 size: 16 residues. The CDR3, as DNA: TGTGCCAGCAGTTTCAGCCCCGGGACAAGGGGACCTGAGCAGTTCTTC. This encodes CASSFSPGTRGPEQFF.

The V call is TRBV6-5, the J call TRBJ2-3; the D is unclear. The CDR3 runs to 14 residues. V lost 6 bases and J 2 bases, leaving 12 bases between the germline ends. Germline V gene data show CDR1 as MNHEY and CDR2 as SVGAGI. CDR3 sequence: CASRLREFTDTQYF. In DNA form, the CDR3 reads TGTGCCAGCAGGTTGCGTGAGTTCACAGATACGCAGTATTTT.

CDR3 nucleotides: TGTGCCAGCAGTTCCGCTCCCAACTATGGCTACACCTTC. The encoded protein is CASSSAPNYGYTF. The V gene is TRBV27, the J gene TRBJ1-2; no clear D gene. CDR3 length: 13 residues. The germline gives CDR1 MNHEY, CDR2 SMNVEV (reference sequence). Trimming left V 4 bases short and J 2 bases short, with 8 bases between.